The 30 T cell receptor beta chains presented below share a single source sample, sequenced in a study of T cell repertoires in cytomegalovirus infection. MiXCR, applied by TCRdb to the reads, yields one record per CDR3 protein. The sample has about 150,000 distinct CDR3 sequences, roughly a quarter seen once. The material sequenced was PBMCs. The receptors were sampled from a human donor in good health (CMV status not recorded). Some clones in this sample may be carry-over from other donors' samples.

Turning to this clonotype: A single base separates this from a much larger clone, so it may be a read error. The V gene is TRBV28, the J gene TRBJ1-4, with D unclear. The CDR3 spans 14 residues. Germline CDR1 is MDHEN and CDR2 is SYDVKM. CDR3 DNA sequence: TGTGCCAACAGTTTGTGGGATACGAATGAAAAACTGTTTTTT. It encodes CANSLWDTNEKLFF.

This clonotype turned up a few times. This sequence joins TRBV28 and TRBJ1-1; D unclear. Trimming left V 5 bases short and J 4 bases short, with 8 bases between. Germline lookup yields CDR1 MDHEN and CDR2 SYDVKM. This CDR3 is 12 amino acids long. The CDR3 is CASSTGSTEAFF. DNA of the CDR3: TGTGCCAGCAGTACCGGGAGCACTGAAGCTTTCTTT.

This clonotype has a handful of counts. The chain joins TRBV28 to TRBJ2-7, with a weak D call TRBD1 (6 bases). Trimming cost V 5 bases and J 0 bases, with 11 bases left between them. The CDR3 loop spans 14 amino acids. Germline CDR1 and CDR2: MDHEN and SYDVKM. The CDR3 reads CASSPLQGSYEQYF. The CDR3 DNA is TGTGCCAGCAGTCCTCTACAGGGCTCCTACGAGCAGTACTTC.

The J gene is TRBJ1-4, the V gene TRBV20-1; 9 bases agree with TRBD1. Germline V lookup: CDR1 DFQATT, CDR2 SNEGSKA (reference sequence). V shed 6 bases, J shed 8 bases, and the junction held 7 bases outside the gene matches. The CDR3 spans 13 residues. For the CDR3, the DNA is TGCAGTGCGACGACAGGGGGGAGCGAAAAACTGTTTTTT. It specifies CSATTGGSEKLFF.

The rearrangement joins TRBV29-1 to TRBJ2-5; D may be TRBD1 or TRBD2 (5 bases each). CDR3 length: 11 residues. V lost 2 bases to trimming and J lost 9 bases, with 10 bases between them. In germline, CDR1 is SQVTM, CDR2 ANQGSEA. The CDR3 DNA sequence: TGCAGCGTTGAAATAGGGACGGCCCAGTACTTC. It is translated as CSVEIGTAQYF.

This clonotype occurred many times. The chain couples TRBV7-2 to TRBJ1-1; 9 bases line up with TRBD1. There are 14 residues in the CDR3. The germline V gene encodes CDR1 SGHTA and CDR2 FQGNSA. The trim removed 5 bases at V and 6 bases at J, leaving 7 bases unmatched. The CDR3 bases are TGTGCCAGCAGCACCCGGGACAGGGTACCTGAAGCTTTCTTT. Translating it yields CASSTRDRVPEAFF.

V and J are TRBV28 and TRBJ1-5, with TRBD1 identical over 7 bases. Germline values: CDR1 MDHEN, CDR2 SYDVKM. CDR3 size: 13 residues. With 6 bases clipped from V and 8 bases from J, the junction kept 7 bases outside the gene matches. The CDR3 protein is CASRLDRVEPQHF. The CDR3 bases are TGTGCCAGCAGACTCGACAGGGTCGAGCCCCAGCATTTT.

This clonotype was picked up a small number of times. This chain joins TRBV20-1 and TRBJ2-3, with TRBD2 matching over 7 bases. Germline values: CDR1 DFQATT, CDR2 SNEGSKA (reference sequence). Trimming cost V 4 bases and J 1 base; bases outside gene matches: 8. The CDR3 runs 15 residues. The chain's CDR3 is CSATPGRGRTDTQYF. As DNA, the CDR3 is TGCAGTGCTACCCCTGGGAGGGGACGCACAGATACGCAGTATTTT.

This clonotype was counted at least ten times. The gene calls are TRBV7-2 and TRBJ1-5; TRBD1 aligns across 9 bases. V dropped 5 bases and J dropped 3; count of bases not matched to a gene: 5. CDR1 is SGHTA, CDR2 FQGNSA, per germline. The CDR3 is 15 amino acids. The CDR3 protein is CASSKGTGPNQPQHF. The CDR3 region has the DNA TGTGCCAGCAGCAAAGGGACAGGGCCCAATCAGCCCCAGCATTTT.

This clonotype was seen repeatedly, ten times or more. The CDR3 DNA follows: TGTGCCAGCAGCCTTGGGACTAGAGGATCGGATACGCAGTATTTT. This sequence encodes CASSLGTRGSDTQYF. The V call is TRBV7-8, the J call TRBJ2-3; 8 bases are shared with TRBD2. The junction had 10 bases not matched to a gene; V was cut back by 5 bases and J by 6 bases. Germline-derived CDR1 and CDR2 are SGHVS and FQNEAQ. The CDR3 is 15 residues long. Variable domain in full (rest from reference TRBV7-8 and TRBJ2-3): GAGVSQSPRYKVAKRGQDVALRCDPISGHVSLFWYQQALGQGPEFLTYFQNEAQLDKSGLPSDRFFAERPEGSVSTLKIQRTQQEDSAVYLCASSLGTRGSDTQYFGPGTRLTVL.

Comment on this clonotype: One junction end does not reproduce the germline sequence, and a read error may be involved. The chain employs TRBV7-7 and TRBJ2-2, with 13 positions matching TRBD2. CDR1 SSHAT and CDR2 FNYEAQ come from the germline V gene (reference sequence). The CDR3 is made up of 19 amino acids. For the CDR3, the DNA is TGTGCTAGCAGCCCCTCCGGGACTAGCGGGGCCAGACGGACCGGGGAGCTGTTTTTT. Protein sequence: CASSPSGTSGARRTGELFF.

There are a few counts of this clonotype. The chain links TRBV29-1 to TRBJ2-5; TRBD2 agrees at 8 bases. V trimming: 4 bases; J trimming: 5 bases; junction bases outside the gene matches: 6. Germline CDR1 and CDR2: SQVTM and ANQGSEA. CDR3 size: 13 residues. CDR3 sequence (DNA): TGCAGCGTTGTGGCGGGAGGCGGGGAGACCCAGTACTTC. Translating gives CSVVAGGGETQYF.

The chain employs TRBV7-6 and TRBJ1-2; TRBD1 agrees at 7 bases. The CDR3 sequence is 15 residues long. V shed 3 bases, J shed 4 bases, and the junction held 8 bases outside the gene matches. Germline V lookup: CDR1 SGHVS, CDR2 FNYEAQ. This CDR3 reads CASSFSGQLPYGYTF. As DNA, the CDR3 is TGTGCCAGCAGCTTTTCGGGACAGCTACCCTATGGCTACACCTTC.

The chain couples TRBV6-6 to TRBJ2-3; D might be TRBD1 or TRBD2, each matching 6 bases. Germline CDR1 MNHNY, CDR2 SVGAGI (reference sequence). The CDR3 covers 16 residues. V lost 7 bases to trimming and J lost 4 bases, with 21 bases between them. The CDR3 DNA reads TGTGCCAGCATTAAGATACTAGCTAGGGGGTCAGATACGCAGTATTTT. Translated: CASIKILARGSDTQYF.

This clonotype was picked up many times. The genes are TRBV7-9 and TRBJ2-1; 9 bases align to TRBD2. The ends lost 3 bases at V and 12 bases at J; junction bases unmatched: 3. This CDR3 is built from 12 residues. Germline V gene data show CDR1 as SEHNR and CDR2 as FQNEAQ (reference sequence). CDR3 amino acids: CASSFPLAGQFF. The CDR3 nucleotides read TGTGCCAGCAGCTTCCCACTAGCGGGGCAGTTCTTC.

This rearrangement joins TRBV28 to TRBJ1-2; D gene uncertain. The V and J ends lost 6 bases and 7 bases respectively, with 9 bases between them. This CDR3 contains 11 residues. Per germline, CDR1 MDHEN and CDR2 SYDVKM. CDR3 sequence reads: CASRGIGGYTF. Here the CDR3 DNA reads TGTGCCAGCAGAGGGATAGGTGGCTACACCTTC.

The chain links TRBV28 to TRBJ2-4; no clear D gene. V was shortened by 7 bases and J by 0 bases, with 7 bases between the two germline ends. The CDR3 is 13 amino acids. Germline V gene lookup returns CDR1 MDHEN and CDR2 SYDVKM. CDR3 sequence: CASNELAKNIQYF. In DNA form, the CDR3 reads TGTGCCAGCAACGAGCTAGCCAAAAACATTCAGTACTTC.

The gene calls are TRBV7-9 and TRBJ2-7; no reliable D call. CDR1 SEHNR and CDR2 FQNEAQ come from the germline V gene (reference sequence). This CDR3 contains 13 residues. V lost 5 bases and J lost 3, with 11 bases in between. The CDR3 protein is CASSPGVLYEQYF. CDR3 sequence (DNA): TGTGCCAGCAGCCCAGGAGTTCTCTACGAGCAGTACTTC.

This clonotype was observed once. V is TRBV7-4 and J is TRBJ2-1; possibly TRBD1 or TRBD2 for D (5 bases each). CDR3 length: 15 residues. Germline V gene data show CDR1 as SGHVT and CDR2 as SQSDAQ. V was cut by 5 bases and J by 8 bases, with 19 bases left in between. CDR3 in amino acids: CASSPYRGGLYEQFF. The DNA of the CDR3 is TGTGCCAGCAGCCCCTACCGGGGCGGTCTCTATGAGCAGTTCTTC.

The chain uses TRBV2 and TRBJ1-1; no clear D gene. Trimming shortened V by 2 bases and J by 1 base, and 14 bases separated the two germline ends. Germline assignment: CDR1 SNHLY and CDR2 FYNNEI. The CDR3 has 16 amino acids. CDR3 DNA: TGTGCCAGCAGTGAACGGGGAGGGCACTGGAACACTGAAGCTTTCTTT. As protein: CASSERGGHWNTEAFF.

This clonotype occurred many times. V usage is TRBV7-2 and J usage is TRBJ1-3; D ambiguous. Germline V gene sequence: CDR1 SGHTA, CDR2 FQGNSA. The CDR3 totals 14 residues. V lost 5 bases and J 0 bases, leaving 8 bases between the germline ends. DNA of the CDR3: TGTGCCAGCAGCCTGGGATACTCTGGAAACACCATATATTTT. Amino acids: CASSLGYSGNTIYF.

The rearrangement uses TRBV5-4 and TRBJ2-1, with a weak D call TRBD1 (6 bases). The CDR3 is 15 amino acids. Germline lookup yields CDR1 SGHNT and CDR2 YYREEE (reference sequence). V dropped 2 bases and J dropped 7 bases, with 16 bases sitting between them. The CDR3 loop reads CASSFSTGSANEQFF. The DNA for the CDR3 is TGTGCCAGCAGCTTTTCTACAGGGTCAGCAAATGAGCAGTTCTTC. Together with reference TRBV5-4 and TRBJ2-1, the CDR3 gives the full variable domain: ETGVTQSPTHLIKTRGQQVTLRCSSQSGHNTVSWYQQALGQGPQFIFQYYREEENGRGNFPPRFSGLQFPNYSSELNVNALELDDSALYLCASSFSTGSANEQFFGPGTRLTVL.

The chain is built from TRBV7-2 and TRBJ2-5; tentatively, D is TRBD1 or TRBD2 (5 bases each). This CDR3 contains 15 residues. V was trimmed by 1 base and J by 9 bases, leaving 18 bases between them. The germline V gene encodes CDR1 SGHTA and CDR2 FQGNSA. CDR3 coding DNA: TGTGCCAGCAGCTTAGGTGGTGGGGGACGCGAGGCCCAGTACTTC. Amino acids: CASSLGGGGREAQYF.

A few counts support this clonotype. The V gene is TRBV29-1, the J gene TRBJ2-1; the D gene could be TRBD1 or TRBD2 (5 bases each). V lost 8 bases and J lost 5, with 19 bases in between. Germline-derived CDR1 and CDR2 are SQVTM and ANQGSEA. This CDR3 has 14 residues. CDR3 protein: CSYPKGRRNNEQFF. The DNA of the CDR3 is TGCAGCTACCCCAAGGGGAGACGGAACAATGAGCAGTTCTTC.

Regarding this clonotype: This could be a read error, since a much larger clone is one nucleotide away. CDR3: CSSSLGLADTQYF. The CDR3 region has the DNA TGTTCCAGCAGTTTGGGACTGGCAGATACGCAGTATTTT. The chain couples TRBV27 to TRBJ2-3; possibly TRBD2 for D (6 bases). This CDR3 is 13 amino acids long. The germline V gene encodes CDR1 MNHEY and CDR2 SMNVEV (reference sequence).

Written as DNA, the CDR3 is TGTGCCAGCAGTTACGTGGGCGGGCCCTACGAGCAGTACTTC. Translating gives CASSYVGGPYEQYF. The chain carries TRBV6-5 and TRBJ2-7, with D possibly matching TRBD2 (5 bases). This CDR3 is built from 14 residues. From germline, CDR1 is MNHEY and CDR2 SVGAGI. V was pared by 2 bases and J by 2 bases, with 10 bases between.

V gene TRBV6-1 combines with J gene TRBJ1-6, with D maybe TRBD1 (5 bases). CDR1 MNHNS and CDR2 SASEGT come from the germline V gene. V lost 5 bases and J 10 bases, leaving 15 bases between the germline ends. This CDR3 has 14 amino acids. The CDR3 bases are TGTGCCAGCAGTCCTGGGGGTGGGGGGTCACCCCTCCACTTT. As protein: CASSPGGGGSPLHF.

The chain recombines TRBV5-1 with TRBJ1-2; possibly TRBD1 for D (6 bases). This CDR3 contains 13 residues. V dropped 4 bases and J dropped 3 bases, with 10 bases sitting between them. The germline V gene encodes CDR1 SGHRS and CDR2 YFSETQ. The CDR3 coding sequence is TGCGCCAGCAGCACTTCAGGGGACTATGGCTACACCTTC. It codes for CASSTSGDYGYTF. Full variable domain (missing parts from reference TRBV5-1 and TRBJ1-2): KAGVTQTPRYLIKTRGQQVTLSCSPISGHRSVSWYQQTPGQGLQFLFEYFSETQRNKGNFPGRFSGRQFSNSRSEMNVSTLELGDSALYLCASSTSGDYGYTFGSGTRLTVV.

This clonotype has ten or more counts. The chain links TRBV7-2 to TRBJ1-2; maybe TRBD1 (5 bases). V was trimmed by 3 bases and J by 5 bases, leaving 7 bases between them. Per germline, CDR1 SGHTA and CDR2 FQGNSA. This CDR3 spans 12 amino acids. The CDR3 DNA reads as TGTGCCAGCAGCTTTCAGGGTTATGGCTACACCTTC. As protein: CASSFQGYGYTF.

This clonotype was picked up a small number of times. The CDR3 here is CASNPGTDYGYTF. CDR3 DNA sequence: TGTGCCAGTAATCCCGGGACGGATTATGGCTACACCTTC. J is TRBJ1-2 and V is TRBV19; TRBD1 is a possible D gene (5 bases). Germline values: CDR1 LNHDA, CDR2 SQIVND (reference sequence). The V end was cut by 7 bases, the J end by 5 bases, with 14 bases between. CDR3 length: 13 amino acids.